This is a list of T cell receptor beta chains from one sample in a study of vaccination effects on CD4 cells after COVID-19. This table comes from immunoSEQ multiplex PCR, and its TCRdb copy is limited to in-frame clones, with some not included. Of around 50,000 clones listed, about 70% are singletons. For these TCRs, the target antigens are not known. The sequencing used CD4+ T cells from PBMCs cultured without peptide, collected after COVID-19 vaccination. These TCRs come from a human donor who had a prior SARS-CoV-2 infection. Both conserved end residues are trimmed from each CDR3. Each record gives: clone size, V gene, J gene, CDR3 protein. The listing skips clone size in some rows; elsewhere it reads once, few, many or a size class.

clone_size: NA
v_call: TRBV11-2
j_call: TRBJ2-7
cdr3_aa: ASSPRWGRPGEQY

clone_size: NA
v_call: TRBV7-2
j_call: TRBJ2-1
cdr3_aa: ASSLGQGASYNEQF

clone_size: NA
v_call: TRBV5-1
j_call: TRBJ2-4
cdr3_aa: ASSLAAMSSGNIQY

clone_size: NA
v_call: TRBV6-6
j_call: TRBJ2-2
cdr3_aa: ASTSSGELF

clone_size: NA
v_call: TRBV18
j_call: TRBJ2-3
cdr3_aa: ASSPLGPSDTQY

clone_size: NA
v_call: TRBV4-3
j_call: TRBJ2-7
cdr3_aa: ASSQRLADSYEQY

clone_size: NA
v_call: TRBV5-8
j_call: TRBJ2-3
cdr3_aa: ASSLGMTGSSDTQY

clone_size: NA
v_call: TRBV4-1
j_call: TRBJ2-7
cdr3_aa: ASSQGLAVEGEQY

clone_size: NA
v_call: TRBV4-2
j_call: TRBJ2-7
cdr3_aa: ASSQEPAGGLSYEQY

clone_size: NA
v_call: TRBV4-1
j_call: TRBJ1-3
cdr3_aa: ASSQDGQGASSGNTIY

clone_size: NA
v_call: TRBV15
j_call: TRBJ1-4
cdr3_aa: ATSRDRTGGEKLF

clone_size: once
v_call: TRBV5-1
j_call: TRBJ2-7
cdr3_aa: ASSLSGVSYEQY

clone_size: NA
v_call: TRBV9
j_call: TRBJ1-2
cdr3_aa: ASSVAGQRSRYGGYT

clone_size: NA
v_call: TRBV7-3
j_call: TRBJ2-7
cdr3_aa: ASSPPGANEQY

clone_size: once
v_call: TRBV6-5
j_call: TRBJ1-5
cdr3_aa: ASRGAGGQPQH

clone_size: NA
v_call: TRBV12-3/TRBV12-4
j_call: TRBJ2-2
cdr3_aa: ASSFYRTGELF

clone_size: once
v_call: TRBV7-9
j_call: TRBJ2-5
cdr3_aa: ASSPPGESAQY

clone_size: NA
v_call: TRBV4-3
j_call: TRBJ2-7
cdr3_aa: ASSLSTTYEQY

clone_size: NA
v_call: TRBV6-2/TRBV6-3
j_call: TRBJ2-5
cdr3_aa: ASSKPARETQY

clone_size: NA
v_call: TRBV5-5
j_call: TRBJ2-7
cdr3_aa: ASSPGLSYEQY

clone_size: NA
v_call: TRBV5-4
j_call: TRBJ2-1
cdr3_aa: ASSLPSDGNEQF

clone_size: NA
v_call: TRBV11-3
j_call: TRBJ1-4
cdr3_aa: ASSLHPATNEKLF

clone_size: few
v_call: TRBV10-3
j_call: TRBJ1-2
cdr3_aa: AISVQGGDGYT

clone_size: NA
v_call: TRBV6-7
j_call: TRBJ1-1
cdr3_aa: ASSLPIPWGNPEAF

clone_size: NA
v_call: TRBV5-4
j_call: TRBJ2-1
cdr3_aa: ASSTTTLASNEQF

clone_size: NA
v_call: TRBV18
j_call: TRBJ2-7
cdr3_aa: ASSPRDSYEQY

clone_size: NA
v_call: TRBV5-4
j_call: TRBJ2-3
cdr3_aa: ASSLDYGTDTQY

clone_size: NA
v_call: TRBV7-9
j_call: TRBJ2-5
cdr3_aa: ASSPGPPY

clone_size: NA
v_call: TRBV14
j_call: TRBJ2-3
cdr3_aa: ASSQGLEDTQY

clone_size: NA
v_call: TRBV5-1
j_call: TRBJ2-7
cdr3_aa: ASSLDRGGHEQY

clone_size: once
v_call: TRBV6-5
j_call: TRBJ1-2
cdr3_aa: ASSKDRASHT

clone_size: NA
v_call: TRBV4-1
j_call: TRBJ2-5
cdr3_aa: ASSQQDREEETQY

clone_size: few
v_call: TRBV4-1
j_call: TRBJ1-5
cdr3_aa: ASSQGSHRGQPQH

clone_size: NA
v_call: TRBV6-2/TRBV6-3
j_call: TRBJ1-1
cdr3_aa: ASSAVGITEAF

clone_size: NA
v_call: TRBV7-9
j_call: TRBJ2-3
cdr3_aa: ASSAGGGPDTQY

clone_size: once
v_call: TRBV3-1/TRBV3-2
j_call: TRBJ2-7
cdr3_aa: ASSRTSLGEQY

clone_size: NA
v_call: TRBV5-6
j_call: TRBJ1-2
cdr3_aa: ASRSDTTYGYT

clone_size: NA
v_call: TRBV20-1
j_call: TRBJ2-7
cdr3_aa: SASPGGITYEQY

clone_size: NA
v_call: TRBV12-5
j_call: TRBJ2-7
cdr3_aa: AKNREYEQY